A selection of T cell receptor beta chains follows, all from one sample in a study of kidney transplant recipient with SARS-CoV-2 infection. Each CDR3 protein gets one entry after TCRdb re-called the reads with MiXCR. The table has about 250,000 distinct CDR3 sequences, 29% seen once; the top ten hold under 9.5%. The sequences come from a blood sample, collected at baseline and between days 110 and 120 from a kidney transplant recipient. These receptors were collected from a male patient aged 30 to 40 who had COVID-19 and was a kidney transplant recipient. Some of these T cells may belong to the graft donor. Both conserved end residues are part of each CDR3. A D gene is named only where the DNA matches it firmly. Some rows mark clone size as missing; the rest say once, few, many or name a class of expanded clone.

clone_size d_call j_call v_call cdr3_nt cdr3_aa
few . TRBJ2-3 TRBV15 TGTGCCACCAGCAGAGATCCTACTAGCACAGATACGCAGTATTTT CATSRDPTSTDTQYF
few . TRBJ1-2 TRBV25-1 TGTGCCAGCAGTGCCAAAGCAGAACTGGGAAAGACCTATGGCTACACCTTC CASSAKAELGKTYGYTF
many . TRBJ1-2 TRBV15 TGTGCCACCAGCCAAGGTGCAAGGTGTGGAAAGACCTATGGCTACACCTTC CATSQGARCGKTYGYTF
many . TRBJ1-2 TRBV28 TGTGCCAGCAGCCAGGCCTCGGGACTCTATGGCTACACCTTC CASSQASGLYGYTF
once . TRBJ2-3 TRBV28 TGTGCCAGCAGTTTAATGATAGGGGCAGATACGCAGTATTTT CASSLMIGADTQYF
many . TRBJ1-1 TRBV29-1 TGCAGCGTGGGGGACGGGAGGAACACTGAAGCTTTCTTT CSVGDGRNTEAFF
many . TRBJ1-2 TRBV24-1 TGTGCCACCAGTAGTCCGGTTAGTACCAGAAAGACCTATGGCTACACCTTC CATSSPVSTRKTYGYTF
many . TRBJ1-2 TRBV7-5 . CISVPEQVCEVGKTYGYTF
many . TRBJ1-2 TRBV24-1 TGTGCCACCAGTATTAGGCATAGTACCAGAAAGACCTATGGCTACACCTTC CATSIRHSTRKTYGYTF
many TRBD1 TRBJ1-1 TRBV28 TGTGCCAGCAGTTCAGGGGGCGAGGAAAGCACTGAAGCTTTCTTT CASSSGGEESTEAFF
many . TRBJ1-2 TRBV11-1 TGTGCCAGCAGCACCGAAACTAAGGCTGGAAAGACCTATGGCTACACCTTC CASSTETKAGKTYGYTF
many TRBD2 TRBJ2-5 TRBV20-1 TGCAGTGCTAGTCCTTGGACTAGGGGAGAGACCCAGTACTTC CSASPWTRGETQYF
many TRBD1 TRBJ1-3 TRBV6-1 TGTGCCAGCCGAACTGACAGGGGTTCACCTGGAAACACCATATATTTT CASRTDRGSPGNTIYF
many . TRBJ2-5 TRBV3-2 TGTGCCAGCAGCCTTGAAATAGAGACCCAGTACTTC CASSLEIETQYF
many TRBD1 TRBJ1-5 TRBV12-3/TRBV12-4 TGTGCCAGCAGGCTAGGACAGGGGTATAGCAATCAGCCCCAGCATTTT CASRLGQGYSNQPQHF
many . TRBJ1-2 TRBV7-2 TGTGCCAGCAGCACATTCGGCAGAGACGGAAAGACCTATGGCTACACCTTC CASSTFGRDGKTYGYTF
once . TRBJ1-2 TRBV7-8 TGTGCCAGCAGCCTAAGTTCGGCAGAATATTTAGGTGGCTACACCTTC CASSLSSAEYLGGYTF
few . TRBJ2-3 TRBV2 TGTGCCTGCCCGGGGCCCAACTCGGTGGCAGATACGCAGTATTTT CACPGPNSVADTQYF
. . TRBJ2-5 TRBV7-8 TGTGCCAGCAGCTTATCAGGGACGACACAAGAGCCCCAGTACTTC CASSLSGTTQEPQYF
many . TRBJ2-7 TRBV18 TGTGCCAGCTCACCACAAGGCCGTGGCTACGAGCAGTACTTC CASSPQGRGYEQYF
many . TRBJ1-2 TRBV12-3/TRBV12-4 TGTGCCAGCAGTGTCGCACCCACAGCAGGAAAGACCTATGGCTACACCTTC CASSVAPTAGKTYGYTF
many . TRBJ2-5 TRBV28 TGTGCCAGCAGTTTTTCACCGGGACGCAAACAAGAGACCCAGTACTTC CASSFSPGRKQETQYF